This TCR beta chain originates from a study of T cells in Graves' hyperthyroidism and ophthalmopathy. Overall study findings and caveats: A 13 V-J signature model discriminated ophthalmopathy versus stable hyperthyroidism. Blood held most thyroid clonotypes expanded above 0.001 frequency. In validation, the model predicted ophthalmopathy. These predictions came a median roughly 6.5 months before onset.

Authors of the study amplified TCR beta CDR3 regions from RNA transcripts. A set of HTBI primers served as the primers for a first-round RT-PCR of the TCR CDR3. TCRdb fed the multiplex PCR reads into MiXCR, producing one record per CDR3 protein. The profile shows hundreds of thousands of distinct CDR3 sequences, about 19% of them singletons. As concerns this clonotype: Its antigen remains unidentified.

Sequencing was done on a sample of blood. The TCR sequence derives from a woman in her fifties or sixties with Graves' hyperthyroidism that later progressed to Graves' ophthalmopathy.

The chain's CDR3 is CASSGMDRNYGYTF. In DNA form, the CDR3 reads TGTGCCAGCAGCGGGATGGACAGGAACTATGGCTACACCTTC. The rearrangement uses TRBV6-2 or TRBV6-3 and TRBJ1-2; 7 bases fit TRBD1. This CDR3 spans 14 amino acids. After removal of 6 bases from V and 2 bases from J, the junction contained 6 bases not matched to a gene. Germline CDR1 reads MNHEY; CDR2 reads SVGEGT.